This T cell receptor beta chain was obtained from a study of T cell repertoires and HLA-DP antigens (dated by TCRdb to 2016 to 2018). About the full investigation: Using HeLa cells transduced to present allogeneic HLA-DP, the study set up an in vitro model of CD4+ T cell alloreactivity. One alloantigen differed from self by one peptide-binding groove amino acid, whereas the other differed by ten, modelling structurally similar versus dissimilar alloantigens. The three donors, two male and one female, ranged from the 18-to-29 to the 60-to-69 age band. The average DNA input was approximately 220 ng for sorted CD137+CD4+ samples versus roughly 1,100 ng for pre-culture CD4+ samples.

TCRB CDR3 regions were amplified with the immunoSEQ multiplex PCR using forward primers for 54 TRBV segments and reverse primers for 13 TRBJ segments. Pre-culture CD4+ samples were sequenced at deep resolution, targeting hundreds of thousands of T cell genomes. Sequencing of the amplicons was done on an Illumina HiSeq System, giving 87 bp reads that spanned the CDR3. In the original analysis: PCR and sequencing errors in the reads were corrected, and CDR3 regions were defined by aligning to IMGT reference sequences. Template and unique rearrangement counts were estimated using synthetic template pools. Clonality was calculated as 1 minus Pielou's evenness. Richness was estimated with the Daley-Smith estimator. Morisita's index was used to measure repertoire overlap. Clones present in cultured samples but not detected in the pre-culture repertoire of the same donor were defined as low-abundance clones. Not all clones reach the TCRdb copy of this immuneACCESS table, which keeps in-frame sequences only. Checked studies attribute under half of the gap to unresolved V genes and leave the rest unexplained. V and J calls plus clone size are reproduced from that table; the DNA served to infer D and trimming. For this sample the table gives approximately 90,000 clones, of which about nine tenths were detected only once. Jointly, the top ten make up 1.5% to 2% of the sample.

As for this clone: Its antigen remains unidentified. No base-level quality is on record; no much larger clone is a single base apart.

The investigation overall reported the following: The study was limited by having only three donors, by relying on a non-physiological HeLa antigen-presenting system, and by using total CD4+ responder cells. Average cumulative frequency of clones undetected before culture was 36.3% against one allele and approximately 55% against the other. Sorted CD137+ cells showed similar clonality against both alloantigens, at 0.35 to 0.45, which was much higher than the approximately 0.044 seen in pre-culture samples. Separate analysis of naive and memory CD4+ repertoires was not performed.

Trimming at the junction amounts to 4 bases on V and 4 bases on J, and the germline ends lie 12 bases apart. From the cysteine up to the phenylalanine, the CDR3 has a length of 14 residues. The DNA shown is the 42-base CDR3, in frame from base 1. CDR1 and CDR2 are drawn from the germline V gene: MDHEN, SYDVKM. Untouched CD4+ T cells were isolated from Ficoll-separated PBMC by magnetic bead negative selection, reaching an average purity of about 98%. Using magnetic beads, untouched CD4+ T cells were isolated from Ficoll-separated PBMC at 95% to 98% purity, with only negligible CD8+ contamination. Peripheral blood mononuclear cells were supplied by the buffy coats of a few healthy blood donors, who served as the study donors. Each of the three donors was CMV seronegative. The DNeasy Blood & Tissue Kit was used for extraction of genomic DNA. TCRB sequencing was performed on genomic DNA from sorted CD137+CD4+ cells and pre-culture CD4+ baseline samples from each subject.

The sequenced sample was CD4+ T cells from PBMCs. This receptor was obtained from a man in his forties or fifties in good health and CMV-seronegative. Recombination connected TRBV28 to TRBJ2-3; the D segment is perhaps TRBD1 or TRBD2, each sharing 7 matched bases. The DNA sequence is as follows: TGTGCCAGCAGTTCCCCAGGGGGGGCAGATACGCAGTATTTT. Its protein product is CASSSPGGADTQYF.